This T cell receptor beta chain was observed in a study of shared clonotypes between healthy human individuals. Overall study: Three plates were used per donor for CD4 naive, three for CD4 memory, two for CD8 naive and one for CD8 memory.

Method: immunoSEQ multiplex PCR; TCRdb's copy keeps in-frame clones and lacks some. Among 1,500,000 or so clones listed, roughly 97% were seen once. This clone has only one observation. This CDR3 is built from 16 residues. The ends lost 5 bases at V and 2 bases at J; junction bases unmatched: 6. Germline CDR1 is MDHEN and CDR2 is SYDVKM. The TCR was taken from a man between 25 and 39 years old in good health. The chain joins TRBV28 to TRBJ2-5, with 12 bases matching TRBD2. Material: naive CD4+ T cells sorted from blood. Noted subset: CD45RA+ positively selected. CDR3 protein: CASSKPTSGGQETQYF. The CDR3 DNA reads TGTGCCAGCAGTAAACCGACTAGCGGGGGTCAAGAGACCCAGTACTTC.